The 12 T cell receptor beta chains presented below share a single source sample, sequenced in a study of T cell responses to AZD1222 COVID-19 vaccine. TCRdb's table, derived via immunoSEQ multiplex PCR, lists solely in-frame clones and lacks some. The repertoire holds roughly 120,000 clones, 70% to 90% seen once, with less than 3.5% in the top ten. Specimen: peripheral blood, collected on day 0 of AZD1222 vaccination. The receptors originated from an adult in good health.

The chain joins TRBV7-2 to TRBJ1-5; a possible D gene is TRBD1 (5 bases). This CDR3 spans 13 amino acids. Germline lookup yields CDR1 SGHTA and CDR2 FQGNSA. V dropped 1 base and J dropped 9 bases, with 10 bases sitting between them. In nucleotides, the CDR3 is TGTGCCAGCAGCTTAGATCAGGGCCCGCCCCAGCATTTT. Encoded protein: CASSLDQGPPQHF.

The chain uses TRBV10-3 and TRBJ2-7, with D maybe TRBD1 (6 bases). V was cut by 6 bases and J by 4 bases, with 16 bases left in between. This CDR3 has 14 residues. Germline V gene sequence: CDR1 ENHRY, CDR2 SYGVKD. In DNA, the CDR3 is TGTGCCATCAGGCCGACAGGAGGAGGTTACGAGCAGTACTTC. Amino acid sequence: CAIRPTGGGYEQYF.

This sequence joins TRBV18 and TRBJ2-1; D might be TRBD2 (6 bases). This CDR3 is 14 amino acids long. The ends were cut back, 4 bases at V and 7 bases at J, with 14 bases in the middle. Germline-derived CDR1 and CDR2 are KGHSH and LQKENI. In DNA form, the CDR3 reads TGTGCCAGCTCACGCGACACTGGGGGGAATGAGCAGTTCTTC. It translates to CASSRDTGGNEQFF.

The chain uses TRBV18 and TRBJ2-2; TRBD1 matches 7 bases. The CDR3 is 17 amino acids. V shed 3 bases and J 0 bases; nucleotides not matched to a gene: 7. CDR1 KGHSH and CDR2 LQKENI come from the germline V gene. CDR3 residues: CASSPSVGQPNTGELFF. In DNA, the CDR3 is TGTGCCAGCTCACCGTCCGTGGGACAGCCGAACACCGGGGAGCTGTTTTTT.

The J gene is TRBJ2-5, the V gene TRBV7-3; TRBD1 matches at 10 bases. The V and J ends lost 5 bases and 4 bases, in that order; junction bases with no gene match: 10. The CDR3 is 16 amino acids. The germline CDR1 and CDR2 sequences are SGHTA and FQGTGA. The CDR3 region is CASSPGQGSRGETQYF. The CDR3 DNA follows: TGTGCCAGCAGCCCGGGACAGGGGAGTAGGGGAGAGACCCAGTACTTC.

The CDR3 region is CASSTSGPEKLFF. For the CDR3, the DNA is TGTGCCAGTAGTACTTCTGGACCTGAAAAACTGTTTTTT. V and J are TRBV19 and TRBJ1-4; no reliable D call. Germline V gives CDR1 LNHDA, CDR2 SQIVND (reference sequence). The CDR3 covers 13 residues. Trimming pared 4 bases from V and 7 bases from J, leaving 10 bases between.

This clone was seen a single time. This chain connects TRBV7-8 to TRBJ1-2; no definite D call. Trimming cost V 0 bases and J 4 bases, with 12 bases left between them. The CDR3 is 15 amino acids. Germline lookup yields CDR1 SGHVS and CDR2 FQNEAQ. CDR3 nucleotide sequence: TGTGCCAGCAGCTTAGCGCGGGGTGTAGGCTATGGCTACACCTTC. Its protein product is CASSLARGVGYGYTF.

V is TRBV5-1 and J is TRBJ1-6, with TRBD1 identical over 9 bases. CDR1 and CDR2 (germline): SGHRS, YFSETQ. The CDR3 sequence is 15 residues long. V lost 4 bases, J lost 5 bases, and 4 bases stayed unmatched. The CDR3: CASSAGQGNNSPLHF. In DNA, the CDR3 is TGCGCCAGCAGCGCCGGACAGGGGAATAATTCACCCCTCCACTTT.

The chain employs TRBV7-8 and TRBJ1-1, with 9 bases identical to TRBD1. The germline V gene encodes CDR1 SGHVS and CDR2 FQNEAQ. This CDR3 is 14 amino acids long. V lost 5 bases to trimming and J lost 10 bases; unmatched junction nucleotides: 11. The CDR3 coding sequence is TGTGCCAGCAGCGTCGACAGGGGGGTCGACGGAGCTTTCTTT. Its protein product is CASSVDRGVDGAFF.

The V and J genes are TRBV12-5 and TRBJ2-3, with 8 bases matching TRBD2. Germline lookup yields CDR1 LGHNT and CDR2 FRNRAP. CDR3 size: 17 residues. Unmatched junction bases numbered 5, after V lost 0 bases and J lost 0 bases. CDR3: CASGLVSSGISTDTQYF. The CDR3 nucleotides are TGTGCTAGTGGTTTGGTTAGTAGCGGGATCAGCACAGATACGCAGTATTTT. Full variable domain (rest looked up from reference TRBV12-5 and TRBJ2-3): DARVTQTPRHKVTEMGQEVTMRCQPILGHNTVFWYRQTMMQGLELLAYFRNRAPLDDSGMPKDRFSAEMPDATLATLKIQPSEPRDSAVYFCASGLVSSGISTDTQYFGPGTRLTVL.

The chain carries TRBV7-3 and TRBJ2-5, with D possibly being TRBD2 (6 bases). V was pared by 2 bases and J by 4 bases, with 11 bases between. The CDR3 contains 14 residues. Germline CDR1 is SGHTA and CDR2 is FQGTGA. CDR3 coding DNA: TGTGCCAGCAGCTTACGTGGCGGGGTAGAGACCCAGTACTTC. Residues: CASSLRGGVETQYF.

The V and J genes are TRBV10-3 and TRBJ2-7, with no clear D. V lost 11 bases and J lost 5, with 16 bases in between. CDR3 length: 12 residues. Germline V gene sequence: CDR1 ENHRY, CDR2 SYGVKD. CDR3 in DNA: TGTGCCGCTGCCGGGTCTGACGACGAGCAGTACTTC. Its translation: CAAAGSDDEQYF.